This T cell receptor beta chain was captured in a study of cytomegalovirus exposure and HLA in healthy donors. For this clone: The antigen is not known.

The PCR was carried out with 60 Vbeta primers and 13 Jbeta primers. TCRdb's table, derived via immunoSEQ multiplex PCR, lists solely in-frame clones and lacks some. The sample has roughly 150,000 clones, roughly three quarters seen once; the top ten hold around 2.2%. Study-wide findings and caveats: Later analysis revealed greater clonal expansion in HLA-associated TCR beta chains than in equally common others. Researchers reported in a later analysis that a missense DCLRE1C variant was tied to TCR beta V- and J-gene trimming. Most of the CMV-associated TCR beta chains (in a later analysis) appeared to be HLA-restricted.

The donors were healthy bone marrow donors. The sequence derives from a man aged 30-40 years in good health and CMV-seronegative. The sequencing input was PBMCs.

The CDR3 sequence is CASSRLDSRGDEQFF. The DNA of the CDR3 is TGCGCCAGCAGCCGACTGGACTCCCGGGGAGATGAGCAGTTCTTC. The V gene is TRBV5-1, the J gene TRBJ2-1, with D possibly TRBD2 on 5 matching bases. The CDR3 loop spans 15 amino acids. V gave up 4 bases and J gave up 8 bases, with 19 bases separating them. CDR1 SGHRS and CDR2 YFSETQ come from the germline V gene.